This TCR beta chain was captured by sequencing in a study of early T cells in non-severe SARS-CoV-2 infection. TCRdb ran MiXCR on the 5' RACE reads and lists one entry per CDR3 protein. This sample has about 83,000 distinct CDR3 sequences, with 11% to 15% found just once. Germline loops: CDR1 SEHNR, CDR2 FQNEAQ (reference sequence). The CDR3 spans 16 residues. V was clipped by 2 bases and J by 0 bases, with 10 bases between them. This clonotype showed up just a few times. Sequencing input: whole blood. This TCR was sampled from an adult who was a healthcare worker with PCR-confirmed SARS-CoV-2 infection or an uninfected control (not recorded which). The chain is built from TRBV7-9 and TRBJ2-2; D is possibly TRBD2 (5 bases). CDR3 nucleotide sequence: TGTGCCAGCAGCTTAACGGCGGGCGCGAACACCGGGGAGCTGTTTTTT. Translation gives CASSLTAGANTGELFF.